What follows is one T cell receptor (beta chain) and its context. The antigen remains undetermined. The junction differs from germline at one of its ends, possibly a read error. This specimen belongs to a study of tumor-infiltrating lymphocytes in primary liver carcinoma. Study-wide results and caveats: In tumor-adjacent and tumor-blood pairs, overlap was lower than in tumor region pairs.

TCR beta cDNA came from approximately 540 ng total RNA, primed with a constant-region primer. Libraries for TCR beta were built through three nested multiplex PCR rounds, which together made up a slightly modified ARM-PCR procedure. It was with TRBV1-TRBV30 forward primers and a C-beta reverse primer that the first two PCR rounds were run, at about 10 cycles each. TCRdb re-derived calls from the multiplex PCR reads in MiXCR, one entry per CDR3 protein. The profile shows 95,000 to 150,000 distinct CDR3 sequences, 64% of them singletons. Joint extraction of RNA and DNA used about 17-33 mg of bulk tissue that was unsorted. Germline CDR1 is MNHNS and CDR2 is SASEGT. CDR3 length: 17 residues.

This chain links TRBV6-1 with TRBJ1-1; 8 bases line up with TRBD1. The specimen sequenced was liver tumor tissue from sampling region 3. Subset noted: tumor region T3, left-lateral pole. The receptor comes from a woman in her sixties or seventies with primary liver carcinoma and hepatitis B virus infection. The CDR3 sequence: CVSPKEAGGLGNTEAFF. CDR3 in DNA: TGTGTCAGCCCGAAGGAGGCAGGGGGCCTTGGGAACACTGAGGCTTTCTTT.